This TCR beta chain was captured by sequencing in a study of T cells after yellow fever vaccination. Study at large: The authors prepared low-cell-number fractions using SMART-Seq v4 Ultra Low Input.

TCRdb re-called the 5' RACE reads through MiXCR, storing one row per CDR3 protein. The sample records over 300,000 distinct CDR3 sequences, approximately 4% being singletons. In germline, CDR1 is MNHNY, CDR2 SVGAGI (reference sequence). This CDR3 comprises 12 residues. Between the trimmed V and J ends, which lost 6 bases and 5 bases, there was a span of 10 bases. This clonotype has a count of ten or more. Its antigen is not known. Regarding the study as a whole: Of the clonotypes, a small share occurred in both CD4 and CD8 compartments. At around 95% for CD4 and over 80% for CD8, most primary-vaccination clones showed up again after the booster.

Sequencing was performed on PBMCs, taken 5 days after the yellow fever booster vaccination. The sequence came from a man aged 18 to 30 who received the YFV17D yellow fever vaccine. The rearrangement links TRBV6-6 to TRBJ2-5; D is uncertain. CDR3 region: CASSEGAETQYF. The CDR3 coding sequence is TGTGCCAGCAGCGAAGGCGCTGAGACCCAGTACTTC.